This T cell receptor (beta chain) is from a study of OX40 agonist ivuxolimab in advanced cancers. Study information: An anti-OX40 (CD134) antibody with agonistic activity, ivuxolimab, was administered to patients. Points from the study as a whole: CD8+ T cells (on average) carried more expanded clones than CD4+ T cells. Low levels of normalized T-cell clonal expansion also appeared in some nonresponders.

Points on this clone: Its antigen is undetermined.

Some clones are missing from TCRdb's copy, which holds only in-frame ones; the method was immunoSEQ multiplex PCR. The sample has 10,000 to 15,000 clones; 65% to 80% are singletons. CDR3 length: 17 residues. The germline V gene has CDR1 SGHNT and CDR2 YENEEA. The V gene end was trimmed by 2 bases and the J gene end by 1 base; junction bases not matched to a gene: 6. This TCR was sampled from an adult with an advanced solid tumor such as melanoma, head and neck, liver or kidney cancer. The chain couples TRBV11-3 to TRBJ1-1; TRBD1 matches 11 bases. This specimen consisted of CD4+ or CD8+ T cells sorted from blood, obtained in a trial of the OX40 agonist ivuxolimab. CDR3 coding DNA: TGTGCCAGCAGCTTATTACCGGACAGGGGGCCGAACACTGAAGCTTTCTTT. This codes for CASSLLPDRGPNTEAFF.